This T cell receptor beta chain stems from a study of cytomegalovirus exposure and HLA in healthy donors. The overall study: The approximately 130 validation repertoires matched the roughly 700 first-cohort repertoires in platform, a later analysis reported.

General study findings and limits: Researchers reported that a few CMV-associated chains were confirmed in vitro as CMV antigen-specific. In the roughly 130 validation repertoires, a later analysis found that first-cohort TCR clusters tended to co-occur. Cytomegalovirus-associated TCR beta chains were listed, numbering 164.

J gave up 0 bases and V 5 bases, and 4 bases lay outside the gene matches. CDR1 SGHNT and CDR2 YENEEA come from the germline V gene. There are 15 residues in the CDR3. Assay used: immunoSEQ multiplex PCR; TCRdb lists only in-frame clones, some missing. The table records around 150,000 clones, 84% of them present only once. Concerning this clone itself: Its specificity is unknown.

The J gene is TRBJ2-1, the V gene TRBV11-3, with 7 bases that match TRBD2. This TCR was sampled from a man aged 25 to 40 in good health and CMV-seropositive. Sequenced material: PBMCs. CDR3 sequence: CASSTGGSSYNEQFF. In nucleotides, the CDR3 is TGTGCCAGCAGCACCGGGGGGAGCTCCTACAATGAGCAGTTCTTC.